A selection of T cell receptor beta chains follows, all from one sample in a study of radiotherapy plus CTLA-4 blockade in lung cancer. Libraries were prepared by immunoSEQ multiplex PCR; TCRdb keeps only in-frame clonotypes and omits some of them. The data show around 110,000 clones, with about four fifths seen just once and about 3.5% held by the top ten. Material: peripheral blood, obtained from a patient treated with radiotherapy plus ipilimumab. These TCRs come from a human donor with non-small cell lung cancer that progressed on radiotherapy plus ipilimumab. Some clones in this sample may be carry-over from other donors' samples. Each CDR3 is given with its conserved first and last residue. Each record gives: D gene, V gene, J gene, clone size, CDR3 protein, CDR3 DNA. A D gene is named only where the DNA matches it firmly. For some rows the clone size is stated as once, few or many, or as a class when expanded; others skip it.

-,TRBV6-1,TRBJ1-5,-,CASNHGQFSNQPQHF,TGTGCCAGCAACCACGGACAGTTCAGCAATCAGCCCCAGCATTTT
-,TRBV2,TRBJ2-7,-,CASTQAQVLSSYEQYF,TGTGCCAGCACTCAAGCGCAGGTACTGAGCTCCTACGAGCAGTACTTC
-,TRBV7-2,TRBJ1-5,-,CASSPQGPTRQPQHF,TGTGCCAGCAGCCCCCAAGGACCAACTCGACAGCCCCAGCATTTT
TRBD2,TRBV4-2,TRBJ2-5,-,CASSQDQVLAGGVEETQYF,TGTGCCAGCAGCCAAGATCAGGTGTTAGCGGGGGGTGTAGAGGAGACCCAGTACTTC
-,TRBV7-2,TRBJ1-5,-,CASSWRQGIQPQHF,TGTGCCAGCAGCTGGCGGCAGGGTATTCAGCCCCAGCATTTT
TRBD2,TRBV6-6,TRBJ2-7,-,CASRSGLAGVEQYF,TGTGCCAGCAGATCCGGACTAGCGGGGGTCGAGCAGTACTTC
TRBD1,TRBV4-3,TRBJ2-1,-,CASSQAPGQGNNEQFF,TGCGCCAGCAGCCAAGCCCCGGGACAGGGCAACAATGAGCAGTTCTTC
TRBD2,TRBV5-1,TRBJ2-5,once,CASSLVLAGGLQETQYF,TGCGCCAGCAGCTTGGTTCTAGCGGGGGGGCTCCAAGAGACCCAGTACTTC
TRBD2,TRBV6-5,TRBJ2-2,-,CASCLAGGTGGELFF,TGTGCCAGCTGTCTAGCGGGGGGGACCGGCGGGGAGCTGTTTTTT
TRBD1,TRBV16,TRBJ2-1,-,CASSQGYGRSDREVYNEQFF,TGTGCCAGCAGCCAAGGGTATGGCCGCTCGGACAGGGAAGTCTACAATGAGCAGTTCTTC
-,TRBV7-7,TRBJ2-3,-,CASSPSGVASDTQYF,TGTGCTAGCAGCCCCTCTGGGGTAGCCTCAGATACGCAGTATTTT
-,TRBV18,TRBJ1-2,-,CASHETLSHNYGYTF,TGTGCCAGCCACGAAACCCTTTCTCATAACTATGGCTACACCTTC
-,TRBV19,TRBJ1-1,-,CASSLSLDTEAFF,TGTGCCAGTAGTCTTAGCCTGGACACTGAAGCTTTCTTT
TRBD1,TRBV7-2,TRBJ1-2,-,CASSLWDRGLLGGYTF,TGTGCCAGCAGCTTATGGGACAGGGGCCTCCTCGGCGGCTACACCTTC
-,TRBV7-3,TRBJ2-5,-,CASSLNLRGPEETQYF,TGTGCCAGCAGCTTAAATCTGCGGGGGCCGGAGGAGACCCAGTACTTC
-,TRBV6-5,TRBJ1-2,-,CASSYSGRSDYGYTF,TGTGCCAGCAGTTACTCGGGACGCTCTGACTATGGCTACACCTTC
TRBD1,TRBV9,TRBJ2-1,-,CASSDRDRNYNEQFF,TGTGCCAGCAGCGACCGGGACAGGAACTACAATGAGCAGTTCTTC
-,TRBV5-1,TRBJ1-5,-,CASSLGWDSNQPQHF,TGCGCCAGCAGTTTAGGATGGGATAGCAATCAGCCCCAGCATTTT
-,TRBV7-2,TRBJ1-1,-,CASSLGGEGTEAFF,TGTGCCAGCAGCTTAGGGGGGGAAGGCACTGAAGCTTTCTTT
TRBD1,TRBV5-4,TRBJ2-7,-,CASRSDRASYEQYF,TGTGCCAGCAGATCGGACAGGGCGTCCTACGAGCAGTACTTC
-,TRBV11-2,TRBJ1-1,few,CASSLRYMNTEAFF,TGTGCCAGCAGCTTAAGATATATGAACACTGAAGCTTTCTTT
TRBD1,TRBV6-5,TRBJ1-3,-,CASSETGQGTIYF,TGTGCCAGCAGTGAGACGGGACAGGGCACCATATATTTT
TRBD1,TRBV7-2,TRBJ2-7,once,CASSPRQGMFHEQYF,TGTGCCAGCAGCCCCAGACAGGGAATGTTCCACGAGCAGTACTTC
-,TRBV19,TRBJ2-6,-,CASSALSGANVLTF,TGTGCCAGTAGTGCGCTCTCTGGGGCCAACGTCCTGACTTTC
-,TRBV4-3,TRBJ1-6,-,CASSQEGGASYNSPLHF,TGCGCCAGCAGCCAAGAGGGGGGGGCCTCCTATAATTCACCCCTCCACTTT
-,TRBV6-5,TRBJ2-3,-,CASTRTIASTDTQYF,TGTGCCAGCACTAGGACTATCGCTAGCACAGATACGCAGTATTTT
-,TRBV7-9,TRBJ2-2,-,CASSPRVDTGELFF,TGTGCCAGCAGCCCGAGGGTAGACACCGGGGAGCTGTTTTTT
-,TRBV5-1,TRBJ1-2,once,CASSLAAGRDYGYTF,TGCGCCAGCAGCTTGGCGGCAGGGAGGGACTATGGCTACACCTTC
-,TRBV28,TRBJ1-2,-,CASSLYPGYYGYTF,TGTGCCAGCAGTTTATATCCAGGCTACTATGGCTACACCTTC
TRBD2,TRBV4-1,TRBJ2-7,-,CASSQGQHTSGNYEQYF,TGCGCCAGCAGCCAAGGTCAACATACTAGCGGGAACTACGAGCAGTACTTC
TRBD2,TRBV18,TRBJ2-1,-,CASSPGSAGDSSYNEQFF,TGTGCCAGCTCACCTGGTTCAGCGGGGGATAGCTCCTACAATGAGCAGTTCTTC
TRBD2,TRBV4-2,TRBJ2-1,-,CASSHQPGGLDEQFF,TGTGCCAGCAGCCACCAACCGGGGGGGCTCGATGAGCAGTTCTTC
-,TRBV7-9,TRBJ1-5,-,CASSRVGQPQHF,TGTGCCAGCAGCCGAGTGGGTCAGCCCCAGCATTTT
-,TRBV2,TRBJ2-3,-,CASTYSRGSTDTQYF,TGTGCCAGTACCTACTCGCGGGGTAGCACAGATACGCAGTATTTT
TRBD1,TRBV4-2,TRBJ2-7,-,CASSPGPGQGSYEQYF,TGTGCCAGCAGTCCCGGTCCGGGACAGGGGAGCTACGAGCAGTACTTC
-,TRBV27,TRBJ2-4,-,CASSFGAKNIQYF,TGTGCCAGCAGTTTCGGAGCCAAAAACATTCAGTACTTC
-,TRBV5-5,TRBJ1-4,few,CASSLEGYNEKLFF,TGTGCCAGCAGCTTGGAGGGGTATAATGAAAAACTGTTTTTT
TRBD1,TRBV6-6,TRBJ1-2,-,CASSYGDSTYGHTF,TGTGCCAGCAGTTACGGGGACAGTACCTATGGCCACACCTTC
-,TRBV2,TRBJ1-6,-,CASSGREGGNSPLHF,TGTGCCAGCAGCGGGCGGGAGGGAGGTAATTCACCCCTCCACTTT
-,TRBV5-5,TRBJ2-7,-,CASSLGAAYEQYF,TGTGCCAGCAGCTTGGGAGCGGCCTACGAGCAGTACTTC
-,TRBV29-1,TRBJ1-2,-,CSVEDSGYTF,TGCAGCGTTGAAGATTCTGGCTACACCTTC
-,TRBV19,TRBJ1-2,-,CASSIGQGPSYTF,TGTGCCAGTAGTATCGGGCAGGGCCCCTCTTACACCTTC
TRBD1,TRBV4-2,TRBJ2-7,few,CASSQVGTGTYEQYF,TGTGCCAGCAGCCAAGTCGGGACAGGAACCTACGAGCAGTACTTC
-,TRBV7-8,TRBJ2-7,-,CASSSGWTDSSYEQYF,TGTGCCAGCAGCTCAGGGTGGACGGACAGCTCCTACGAGCAGTACTTC
TRBD1,TRBV27,TRBJ2-2,-,CASSLLDRVAAGELFF,TGTGCCAGCAGTTTATTGGACAGGGTTGCGGCCGGGGAGCTGTTTTTT